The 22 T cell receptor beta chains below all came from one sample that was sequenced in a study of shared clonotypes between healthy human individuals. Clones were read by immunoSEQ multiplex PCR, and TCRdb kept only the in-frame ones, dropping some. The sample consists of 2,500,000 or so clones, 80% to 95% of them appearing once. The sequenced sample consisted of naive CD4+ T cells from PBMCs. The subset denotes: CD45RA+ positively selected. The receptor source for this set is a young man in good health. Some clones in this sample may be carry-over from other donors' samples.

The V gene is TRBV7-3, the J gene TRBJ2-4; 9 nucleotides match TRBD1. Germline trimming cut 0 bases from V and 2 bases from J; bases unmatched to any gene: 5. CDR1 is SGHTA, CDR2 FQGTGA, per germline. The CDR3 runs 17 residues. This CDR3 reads CASSLTGTGRSKNIQYF. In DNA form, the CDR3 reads TGTGCCAGCAGCTTAACGGGGACAGGGAGATCCAAAAACATTCAGTACTTC.

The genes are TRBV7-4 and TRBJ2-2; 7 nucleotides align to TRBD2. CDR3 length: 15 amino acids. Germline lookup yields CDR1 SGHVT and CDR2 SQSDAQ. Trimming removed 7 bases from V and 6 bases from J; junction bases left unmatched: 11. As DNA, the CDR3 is TGTGCCAGCAACACAAGGTTGCTAGCGGCCGGGGAGCTGTTTTTT. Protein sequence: CASNTRLLAAGELFF.

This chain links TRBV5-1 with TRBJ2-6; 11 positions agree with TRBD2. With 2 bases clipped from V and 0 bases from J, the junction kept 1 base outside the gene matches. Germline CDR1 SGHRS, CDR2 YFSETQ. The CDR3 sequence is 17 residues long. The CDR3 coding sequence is TGCGCCAGCAGCTTACTAGCGGGAGACTCTGGGGCCAACGTCCTGACTTTC. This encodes CASSLLAGDSGANVLTF.

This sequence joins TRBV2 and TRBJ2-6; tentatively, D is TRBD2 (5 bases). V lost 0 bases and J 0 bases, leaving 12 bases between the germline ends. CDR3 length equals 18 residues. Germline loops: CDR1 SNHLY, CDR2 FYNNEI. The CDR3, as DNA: TGTGCCAGCAGTGAAGCGCGGAGCGGACCCTCTGGGGCCAACGTCCTGACTTTC. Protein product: CASSEARSGPSGANVLTF.

The DNA for the CDR3 is TGTGCCAGCAGCCAGTTGTCGGGACGGGGGGCTGTTGGCAATCAGCCCCAGCATTTT. Protein: CASSQLSGRGAVGNQPQHF. The chain recombines TRBV4-2 with TRBJ1-5; D is perhaps TRBD1 (6 bases). CDR1 LGHNA and CDR2 YNFKEQ come from the germline V gene. This CDR3 has 19 residues. Trimming pared 3 bases from V and 2 bases from J, leaving 23 bases between.

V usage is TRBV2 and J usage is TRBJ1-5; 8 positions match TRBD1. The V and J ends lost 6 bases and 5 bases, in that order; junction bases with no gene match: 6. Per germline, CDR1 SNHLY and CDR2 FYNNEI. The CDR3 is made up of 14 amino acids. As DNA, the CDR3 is TGTGCCAGCAGGGGACAGGCGCTCTATCAGCCCCAGCATTTT. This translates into CASRGQALYQPQHF.

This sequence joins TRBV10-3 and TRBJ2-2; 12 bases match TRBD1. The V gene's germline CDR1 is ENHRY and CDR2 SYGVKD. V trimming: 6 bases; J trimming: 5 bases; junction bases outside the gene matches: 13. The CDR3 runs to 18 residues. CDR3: CAISRDRGRRERTGELFF. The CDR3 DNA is TGTGCCATCAGCCGGGACAGGGGGCGGCGGGAGAGGACCGGGGAGCTGTTTTTT.

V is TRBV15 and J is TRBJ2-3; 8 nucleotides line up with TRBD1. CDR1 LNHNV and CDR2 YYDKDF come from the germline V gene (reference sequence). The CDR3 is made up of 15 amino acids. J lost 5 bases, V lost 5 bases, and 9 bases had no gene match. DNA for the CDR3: TGTGCCACCAGCGAAAGGGACAGGAAAGTAGATACGCAGTATTTT. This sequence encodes CATSERDRKVDTQYF.

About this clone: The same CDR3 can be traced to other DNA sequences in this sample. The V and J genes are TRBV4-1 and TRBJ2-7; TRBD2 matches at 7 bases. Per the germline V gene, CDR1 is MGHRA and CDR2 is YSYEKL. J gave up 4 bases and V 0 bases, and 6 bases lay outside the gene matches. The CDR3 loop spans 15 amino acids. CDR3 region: CASSQDPLADYEQYF. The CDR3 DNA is TGCGCCAGCAGCCAAGATCCGCTAGCGGATTACGAGCAGTACTTC.

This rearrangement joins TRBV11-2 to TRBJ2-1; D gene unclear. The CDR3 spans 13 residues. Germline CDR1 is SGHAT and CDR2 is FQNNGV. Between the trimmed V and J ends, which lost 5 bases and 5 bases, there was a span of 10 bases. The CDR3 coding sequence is TGTGCCAGCAGCGTAGGATTAAACAATGAGCAGTTCTTC. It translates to CASSVGLNNEQFF.

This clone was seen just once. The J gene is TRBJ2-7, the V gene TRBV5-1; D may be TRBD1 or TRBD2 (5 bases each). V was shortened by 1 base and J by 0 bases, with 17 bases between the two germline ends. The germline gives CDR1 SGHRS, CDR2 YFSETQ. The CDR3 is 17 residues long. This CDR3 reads CASSLYPRDLSSYEQYF. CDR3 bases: TGCGCCAGCAGCTTGTACCCCCGGGACCTGAGCTCCTACGAGCAGTACTTC.

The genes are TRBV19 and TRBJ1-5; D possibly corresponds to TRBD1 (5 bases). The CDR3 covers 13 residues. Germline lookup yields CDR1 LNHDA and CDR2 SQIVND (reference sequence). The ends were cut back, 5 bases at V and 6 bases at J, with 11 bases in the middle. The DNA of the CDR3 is TGTGCCAGTAGTTGGGCAGGGAGTCAGCCCCAGCATTTT. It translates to CASSWAGSQPQHF.

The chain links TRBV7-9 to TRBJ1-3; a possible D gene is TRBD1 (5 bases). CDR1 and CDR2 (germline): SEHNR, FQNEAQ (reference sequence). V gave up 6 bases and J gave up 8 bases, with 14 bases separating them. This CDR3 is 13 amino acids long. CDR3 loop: CASSSGTGHTIYF. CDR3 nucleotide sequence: TGTGCCAGCAGTTCCGGAACAGGCCACACCATATATTTT.

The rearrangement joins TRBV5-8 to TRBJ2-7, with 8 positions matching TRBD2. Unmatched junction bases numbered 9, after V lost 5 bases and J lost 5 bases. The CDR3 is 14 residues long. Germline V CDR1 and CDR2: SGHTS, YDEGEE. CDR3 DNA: TGTGCCAGCAGACGTACGACTAGCGTAAACGAGCAGTACTTC. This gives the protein CASRRTTSVNEQYF.

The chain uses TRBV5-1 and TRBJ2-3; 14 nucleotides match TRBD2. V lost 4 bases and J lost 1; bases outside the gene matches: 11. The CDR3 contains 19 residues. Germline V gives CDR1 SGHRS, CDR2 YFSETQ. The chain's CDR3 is CASSQMTSGRADRTDTQYF. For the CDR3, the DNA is TGCGCCAGCAGCCAAATGACTAGCGGGAGGGCGGATCGCACAGATACGCAGTATTTT.

CDR3 coding DNA: TGTGCCAGCAGCATCCCGGGTGCAACTAGCAGTAGGTTCTTC. Encoded protein: CASSIPGATSSRFF. The chain combines TRBV5-5 with TRBJ2-1; D is perhaps TRBD2 (6 bases). CDR3 length equals 14 residues. Looked up from germline, CDR1 is SGHKS and CDR2 is YYEKEE (reference sequence). Trimming stripped 4 bases from V and 15 bases from J, with 23 bases between.

The DNA of the CDR3 is TGTGCCAGCAGTTACCGGGACAGCAGTGAGCAGTTCTTC. It translates to CASSYRDSSEQFF. The rearrangement uses TRBV6-6 and TRBJ2-1; 7 bases line up with TRBD1. The CDR3 loop spans 13 amino acids. The J segment lost 9 bases and the V segment lost 2 bases, leaving 4 bases of the junction unmatched. CDR1 MNHNY and CDR2 SVGAGI come from the germline V gene (reference sequence).

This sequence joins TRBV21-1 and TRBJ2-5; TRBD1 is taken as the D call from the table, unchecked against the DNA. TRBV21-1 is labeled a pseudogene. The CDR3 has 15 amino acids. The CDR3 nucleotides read TGTGCCAGCAGCAAAGATAAACAGGGAGAAGAGACCCAGTACTTC. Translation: CASSKDKQGEETQYF.

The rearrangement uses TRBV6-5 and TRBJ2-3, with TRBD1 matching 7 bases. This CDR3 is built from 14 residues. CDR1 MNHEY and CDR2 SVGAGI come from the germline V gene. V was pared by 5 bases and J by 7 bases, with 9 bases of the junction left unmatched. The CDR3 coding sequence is TGTGCCAGCAGTCTAGGGGGCGGCGAAAATACGCAGTATTTT. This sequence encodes CASSLGGGENTQYF.

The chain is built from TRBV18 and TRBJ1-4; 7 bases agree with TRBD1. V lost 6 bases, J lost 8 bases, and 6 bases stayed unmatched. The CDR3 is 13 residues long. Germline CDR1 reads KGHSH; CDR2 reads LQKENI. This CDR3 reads CASSMQGGEKLFF. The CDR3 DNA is TGTGCCAGCTCGATGCAGGGGGGAGAAAAACTGTTTTTT.

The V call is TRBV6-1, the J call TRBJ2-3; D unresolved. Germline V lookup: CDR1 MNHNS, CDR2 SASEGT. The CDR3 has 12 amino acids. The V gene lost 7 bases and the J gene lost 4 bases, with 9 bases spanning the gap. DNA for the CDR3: TGTGCCAGCAAGGGAAGGGCAGATACGCAGTATTTT. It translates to CASKGRADTQYF.

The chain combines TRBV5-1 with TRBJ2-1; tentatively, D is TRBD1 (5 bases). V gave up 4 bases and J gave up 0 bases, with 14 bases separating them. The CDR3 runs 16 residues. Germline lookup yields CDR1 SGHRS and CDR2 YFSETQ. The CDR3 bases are TGCGCCAGCAGCCTAGGGGTGTTCCACTCCTACAATGAGCAGTTCTTC. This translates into CASSLGVFHSYNEQFF.